Each of the 18 T cell receptor beta chains below was sequenced from the same sample in a study of blood T cells in healthy people across ages. For the second PCR, which ran for about 6 to 11 cycles, a sample-barcoded 5' primer and a J-beta primer mix were used. TCRdb used MiXCR to reprocess the 5' RACE reads, holding one entry per CDR3 protein. Here the sample spans over 700,000 distinct CDR3 sequences, 25% being singletons. These data were also reused for a study on T cells of mothers and their children.

Sequenced sample: blood. These receptors were taken from a boy between 10 and 17 years old in good health.

As for this clonotype: Sequence at one end of the junction differs from germline and may be a read error. The rearrangement links TRBV7-2 to TRBJ2-3, with 10 bases aligning to TRBD2. CDR3 length: 17 residues. Germline values: CDR1 SGHTA, CDR2 FQGNSA. The DNA of the CDR3 is TGTGCCGGCAGCTTGCCCGGGACTAGCGAGACCACAGATACGCAGTATTTT. This encodes CAGSLPGTSETTDTQYF.

This rearrangement joins TRBV28 to TRBJ1-5; a weak D match, TRBD1 (6 bases). Germline values: CDR1 MDHEN, CDR2 SYDVKM. V was cut by 5 bases and J by 6 bases, with 26 bases left in between. The length of the CDR3 is 18 residues. The CDR3 protein is CASSGPPGAPGLRQPQHF. The CDR3 DNA reads TGTGCCAGCAGTGGACCCCCAGGGGCGCCAGGGCTTCGTCAGCCCCAGCATTTT.

This chain connects TRBV7-3 to TRBJ2-7, with D hard to call. CDR1 and CDR2 (germline): SGHTA, FQGTGA. The CDR3 loop spans 14 amino acids. Trimming left V 5 bases short and J 2 bases short, with 13 bases between. CDR3 in amino acids: CASSPDFSPYEQYF. In nucleotides, the CDR3 is TGTGCCAGCAGCCCCGACTTTTCCCCCTACGAGCAGTACTTC.

This clonotype was seen a few times. This rearrangement joins TRBV9 to TRBJ2-3; TRBD2 might be the D (7 bases). This CDR3 has 14 residues. Trimming stripped 0 bases from V and 6 bases from J, with 11 bases between. Germline values: CDR1 SGDLS, CDR2 YYNGEE. Here the CDR3 reads CASSVAGGPDTQYF. CDR3 in DNA: TGTGCCAGCAGCGTAGCGGGGGGCCCCGATACGCAGTATTTT.

The V gene is TRBV12-3 or TRBV12-4, the J gene TRBJ2-3; TRBD2 matches at 9 bases. Trimming removed 1 base from V and 4 bases from J; junction bases left unmatched: 3. The CDR3 totals 15 residues. The CDR3 sequence is CASSLGSGSADTQYF. As DNA, the CDR3 is TGTGCCAGCAGTTTAGGTAGCGGGAGCGCAGATACGCAGTATTTT.

In this sample, this clonotype turned up a few times. The CDR3 loop is CASSRLDSYNEQFF. CDR3 coding DNA: TGTGCCAGCAGCAGACTAGACTCCTACAATGAGCAGTTCTTC. This chain joins TRBV11-2 and TRBJ2-1; tentatively, D is TRBD2 (6 bases). CDR3 length: 14 residues. V was shortened by 5 bases and J by 0 bases, with 8 bases between the two germline ends. Germline-derived CDR1 and CDR2 are SGHAT and FQNNGV.

Of note for this clonotype: The junction differs from germline at one of its ends, possibly a read error. The chain is built from TRBV7-2 and TRBJ1-5, with 7 bases identical to TRBD1. The CDR3 sequence is 13 residues long. The germline gives CDR1 SGHTA, CDR2 FQGNSA. In DNA, the CDR3 is TGTGCCAGCAGTTTCGAACAGGGACAGCCCCGGCATTTT. Amino acids: CASSFEQGQPRHF.

This clonotype has only a few counts. The V and J genes are TRBV15 and TRBJ2-3, with D unclear. The germline V gene encodes CDR1 LNHNV and CDR2 YYDKDF (reference sequence). The CDR3 is made up of 18 amino acids. Trimming cost V 1 base and J 0 bases, with 17 bases left between them. CDR3 bases: TGTGCCACCAGCAGAGTTCCCCTACATATTACTAGCACAGATACGCAGTATTTT. Translation gives CATSRVPLHITSTDTQYF.

The V call is TRBV6-6, the J call TRBJ2-5; no clear D gene. Trimming stripped 6 bases from V and 1 base from J, with 6 bases between. The CDR3 has 12 amino acids. CDR1 is MNHNY, CDR2 SVGAGI, per germline (reference sequence). The DNA for the CDR3 is TGTGCCAGCAGGCATACCCAAGAGACCCAGTACTTC. Translation gives CASRHTQETQYF.

This clonotype was seen a handful of times. This chain links TRBV28 with TRBJ2-5; D call uncertain. Looked up from germline, CDR1 is MDHEN and CDR2 is SYDVKM. The ends were cut back, 4 bases at V and 5 bases at J, with 20 bases in the middle. CDR3 length: 16 residues. The CDR3 reads CASSSTALRVKETQYF. CDR3 DNA sequence: TGTGCCAGCAGTTCCACTGCCCTCCGGGTTAAGGAGACCCAGTACTTC. The whole variable domain, remainder taken from reference TRBV28 and TRBJ2-5, is DVKVTQSSRYLVKRTGEKVFLECVQDMDHENMFWYRQDPGLGLRLIYFSYDVKMKEKGDIPEGYSVSREKKERFSLILESASTNQTSMYLCASSSTALRVKETQYFGPGTRLLVL.

This chain uses TRBV12-3 or TRBV12-4 with TRBJ1-2; tentatively, D is TRBD1 (5 bases). Trimming removed 4 bases from V and 0 bases from J, with 9 bases in between. The length of the CDR3 is 14 residues. CDR3 coding DNA: TGTGCCAGCAGTTCCAGGACAACTAACTATGGCTACACCTTC. As protein: CASSSRTTNYGYTF.

This clonotype was observed a few times. The V and J genes are TRBV9 and TRBJ2-3; 12 bases agree with TRBD2. The trim removed 2 bases at V and 3 bases at J, leaving 7 bases unmatched. The CDR3 loop spans 17 amino acids. Germline V lookup: CDR1 SGDLS, CDR2 YYNGEE. The CDR3 region is CASSVSETSGGTDTQYF. CDR3 DNA: TGTGCCAGCAGCGTCTCCGAGACTAGCGGGGGAACAGATACGCAGTATTTT.

The chain recombines TRBV20-1 with TRBJ2-3; D ambiguous. Germline CDR1 is DFQATT and CDR2 is SNEGSKA (reference sequence). The V and J ends lost 5 bases and 6 bases respectively, with 12 bases between them. The CDR3 is 12 residues long. CDR3 protein: CSALIPEDTQYF. CDR3 coding DNA: TGCAGTGCTCTTATCCCGGAGGATACGCAGTATTTT.

This clonotype came up a few times. The chain recombines TRBV10-3 with TRBJ1-5; D uncertain. V was cut by 10 bases and J by 4 bases, with 5 bases left in between. The germline gives CDR1 ENHRY, CDR2 SYGVKD. The CDR3 totals 10 residues. CDR3 loop: CATLNQPQHF. CDR3 in DNA: TGTGCCACGCTTAATCAGCCCCAGCATTTT.

The chain joins TRBV29-1 to TRBJ2-1, with 13 positions matching TRBD2. Looked up from germline, CDR1 is SQVTM and CDR2 is ANQGSEA. Germline trimming cut 6 bases from V and 9 bases from J; bases unmatched to any gene: 11. There are 15 residues in the CDR3. CDR3 nucleotides: TGCAGCGTGCCACTAGCGGGAGGGGGGTTAGGTGAGCAGTTCTTC. Its translation is CSVPLAGGGLGEQFF.

This chain connects TRBV2 to TRBJ2-1; tentative D call: TRBD1 (5 bases). Between the trimmed V and J ends, which lost 2 bases and 10 bases, there was a span of 9 bases. Germline V gene lookup returns CDR1 SNHLY and CDR2 FYNNEI. CDR3 length: 12 amino acids. The CDR3 nucleotides read TGTGCCAGCAGTGAAAGGGGTAGGGAGCAGTTCTTC. Translation: CASSERGREQFF.

This CDR3 reads CASSQSLVQETQYF. CDR3 nucleotides: TGTGCCAGCAGCCAAAGTCTGGTGCAAGAGACCCAGTACTTC. V usage is TRBV3-1 and J usage is TRBJ2-5, with D unclear. Germline CDR1 reads LGHDT; CDR2 reads YNNKEL (reference sequence). Trimming pared 2 bases from V and 2 bases from J, leaving 9 bases between. The CDR3 has 14 amino acids.

CDR3 loop: CSVQHAGGNQPQHF. CDR3 DNA sequence: TGCAGTGTACAACATGCGGGCGGAAATCAGCCCCAGCATTTT. V usage is TRBV29-1 and J usage is TRBJ1-5; D is unclear. Germline V gene sequence: CDR1 SQVTM, CDR2 ANQGSEA. This CDR3 spans 14 amino acids.